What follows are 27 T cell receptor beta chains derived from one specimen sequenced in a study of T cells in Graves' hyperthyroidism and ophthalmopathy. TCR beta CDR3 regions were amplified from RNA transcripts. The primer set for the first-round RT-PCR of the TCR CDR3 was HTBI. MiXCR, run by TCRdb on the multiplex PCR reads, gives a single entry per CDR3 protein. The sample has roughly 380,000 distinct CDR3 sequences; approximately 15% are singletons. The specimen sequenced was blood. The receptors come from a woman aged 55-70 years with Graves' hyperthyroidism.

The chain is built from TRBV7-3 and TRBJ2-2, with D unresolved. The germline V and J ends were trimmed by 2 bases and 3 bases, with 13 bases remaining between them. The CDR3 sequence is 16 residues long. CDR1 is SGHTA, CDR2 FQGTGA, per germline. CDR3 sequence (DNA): TGTGCCAGCAGCTTATACCCAGCGTCGGACACCGGGGAGCTGTTTTTT. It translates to CASSLYPASDTGELFF.

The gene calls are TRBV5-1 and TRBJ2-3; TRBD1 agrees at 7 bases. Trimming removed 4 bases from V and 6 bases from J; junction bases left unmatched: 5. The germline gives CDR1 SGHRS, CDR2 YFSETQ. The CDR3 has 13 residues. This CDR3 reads CASSHTGADTQYF. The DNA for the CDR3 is TGCGCCAGCAGCCACACAGGGGCGGATACGCAGTATTTT.

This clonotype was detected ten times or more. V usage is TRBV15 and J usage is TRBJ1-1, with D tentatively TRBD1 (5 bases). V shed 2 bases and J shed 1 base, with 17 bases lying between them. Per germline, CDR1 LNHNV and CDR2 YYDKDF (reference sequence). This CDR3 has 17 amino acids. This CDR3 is CATSRKLGGAANTEAFF. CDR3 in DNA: TGTGCCACCAGCAGAAAACTAGGTGGGGCAGCGAACACTGAAGCTTTCTTT.

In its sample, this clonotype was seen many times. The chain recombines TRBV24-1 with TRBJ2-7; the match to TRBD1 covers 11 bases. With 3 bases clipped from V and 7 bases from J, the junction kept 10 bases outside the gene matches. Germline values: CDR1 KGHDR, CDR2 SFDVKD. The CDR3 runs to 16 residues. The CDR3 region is CATSDPPGQGAGEQYF. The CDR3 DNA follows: TGTGCCACCAGTGATCCCCCCGGACAGGGGGCTGGGGAGCAGTACTTC.

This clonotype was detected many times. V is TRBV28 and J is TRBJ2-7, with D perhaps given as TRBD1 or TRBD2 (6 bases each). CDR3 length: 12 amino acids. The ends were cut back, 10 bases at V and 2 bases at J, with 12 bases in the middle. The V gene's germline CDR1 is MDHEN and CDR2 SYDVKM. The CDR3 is CAITGATYEQYF. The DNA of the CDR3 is TGTGCCATTACGGGGGCCACCTACGAGCAGTACTTC.

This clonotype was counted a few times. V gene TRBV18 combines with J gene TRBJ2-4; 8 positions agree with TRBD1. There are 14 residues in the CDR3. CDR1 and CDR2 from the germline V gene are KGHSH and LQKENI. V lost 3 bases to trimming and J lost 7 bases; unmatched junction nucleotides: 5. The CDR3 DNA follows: TGTGCCAGCTCACCGGGGCAGGGGGCCAACATTCAGTACTTC. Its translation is CASSPGQGANIQYF. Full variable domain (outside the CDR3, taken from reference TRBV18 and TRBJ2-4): NAGVMQNPRHLVRRRGQEARLRCSPMKGHSHVYWYRQLPEEGLKFMVYLQKENIIDESGMPKERFSAEFPKEGPSILRIQQVVRGDSAAYFCASSPGQGANIQYFGAGTRLSVL.

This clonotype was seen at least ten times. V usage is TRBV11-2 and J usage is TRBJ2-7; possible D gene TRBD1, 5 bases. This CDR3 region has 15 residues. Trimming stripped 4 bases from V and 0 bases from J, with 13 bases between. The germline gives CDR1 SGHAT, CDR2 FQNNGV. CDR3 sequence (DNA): TGTGCCAGCAGCTCAGTGGGGCTGAGCTCCTACGAGCAGTACTTC. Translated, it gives CASSSVGLSSYEQYF.

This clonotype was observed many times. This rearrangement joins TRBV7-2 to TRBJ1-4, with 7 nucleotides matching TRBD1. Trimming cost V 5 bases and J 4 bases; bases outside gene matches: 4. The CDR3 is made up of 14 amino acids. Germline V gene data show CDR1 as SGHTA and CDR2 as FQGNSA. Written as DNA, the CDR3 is TGTGCCAGCAGCCCAGACAGGGTTAATGAAAAACTGTTTTTT. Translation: CASSPDRVNEKLFF.

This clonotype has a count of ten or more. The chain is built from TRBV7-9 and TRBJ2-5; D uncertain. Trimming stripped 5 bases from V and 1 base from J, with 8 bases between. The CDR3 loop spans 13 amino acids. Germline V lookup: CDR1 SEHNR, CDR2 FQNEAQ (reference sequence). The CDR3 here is CASSPDTQETQYF. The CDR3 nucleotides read TGTGCCAGCAGCCCTGACACCCAAGAGACCCAGTACTTC.

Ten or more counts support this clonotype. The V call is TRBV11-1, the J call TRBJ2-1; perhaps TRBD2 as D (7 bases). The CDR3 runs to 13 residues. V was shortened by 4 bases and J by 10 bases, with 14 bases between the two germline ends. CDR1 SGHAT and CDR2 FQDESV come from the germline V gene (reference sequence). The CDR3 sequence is CASSSFAGAEQFF. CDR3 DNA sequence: TGTGCCAGCAGCTCGTTCGCGGGGGCAGAGCAGTTCTTC.

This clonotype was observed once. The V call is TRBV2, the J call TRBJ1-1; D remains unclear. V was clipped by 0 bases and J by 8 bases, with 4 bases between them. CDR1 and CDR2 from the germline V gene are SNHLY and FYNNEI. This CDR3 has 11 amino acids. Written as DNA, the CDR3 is TGTGCCAGCAGTGAAGCCTCCGAAGCTTTCTTT. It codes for CASSEASEAFF.

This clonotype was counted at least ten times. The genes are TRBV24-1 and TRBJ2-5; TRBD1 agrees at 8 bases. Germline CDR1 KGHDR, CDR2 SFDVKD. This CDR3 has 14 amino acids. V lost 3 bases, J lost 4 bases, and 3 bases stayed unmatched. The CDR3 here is CATSDRTGGETQYF. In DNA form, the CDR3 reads TGTGCCACCAGTGATCGTACAGGGGGAGAGACCCAGTACTTC.

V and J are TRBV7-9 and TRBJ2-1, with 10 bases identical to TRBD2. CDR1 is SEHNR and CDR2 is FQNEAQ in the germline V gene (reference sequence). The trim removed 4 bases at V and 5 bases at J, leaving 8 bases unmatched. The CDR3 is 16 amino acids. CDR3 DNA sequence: TGTGCCAGCAGCTCCCTAGCGGGAGAGCCTCACAATGAGCAGTTCTTC. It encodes CASSSLAGEPHNEQFF. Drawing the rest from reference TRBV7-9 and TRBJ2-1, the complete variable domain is DTGVSQNPRHKITKRGQNVTFRCDPISEHNRLYWYRQTLGQGPEFLTYFQNEAQLEKSRLLSDRFSAERPKGSFSTLEIQRTEQGDSAMYLCASSSLAGEPHNEQFFGPGTRLTVL.

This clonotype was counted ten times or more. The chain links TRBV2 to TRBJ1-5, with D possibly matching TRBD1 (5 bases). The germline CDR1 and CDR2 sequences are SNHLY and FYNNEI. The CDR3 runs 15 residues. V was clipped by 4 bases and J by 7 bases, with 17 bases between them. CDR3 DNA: TGTGCCAGCAGTGTAAGAGGGGTCCTTTGGCAGCCCCAGCATTTT. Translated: CASSVRGVLWQPQHF.

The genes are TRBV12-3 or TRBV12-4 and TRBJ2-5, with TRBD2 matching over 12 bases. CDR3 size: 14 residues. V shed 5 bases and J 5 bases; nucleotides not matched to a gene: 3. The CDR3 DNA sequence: TGTGCCAGCAGTGTGACTAGCGGGAGTGAGACCCAGTACTTC. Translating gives CASSVTSGSETQYF.

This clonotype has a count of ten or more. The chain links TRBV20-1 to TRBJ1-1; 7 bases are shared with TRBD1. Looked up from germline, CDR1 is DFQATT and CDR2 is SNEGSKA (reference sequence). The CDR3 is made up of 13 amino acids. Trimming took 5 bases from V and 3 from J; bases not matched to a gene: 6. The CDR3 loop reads CSAPRGLDTEAFF. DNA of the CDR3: TGCAGTGCTCCCAGGGGGTTGGACACTGAAGCTTTCTTT.

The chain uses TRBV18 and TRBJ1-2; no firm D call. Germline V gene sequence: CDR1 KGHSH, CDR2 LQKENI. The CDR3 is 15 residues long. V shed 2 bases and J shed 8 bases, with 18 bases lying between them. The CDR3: CASSPVVSRLRGYTF. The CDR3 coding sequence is TGTGCCAGCTCACCAGTGGTTTCACGACTGAGGGGCTACACCTTC.

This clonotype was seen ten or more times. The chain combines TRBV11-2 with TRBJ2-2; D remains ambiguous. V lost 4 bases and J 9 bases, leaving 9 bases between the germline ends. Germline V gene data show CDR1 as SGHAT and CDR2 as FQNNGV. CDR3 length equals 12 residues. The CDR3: CASSSLGRELFF. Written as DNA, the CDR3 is TGTGCCAGCAGCTCTCTGGGCCGGGAGCTGTTTTTT.

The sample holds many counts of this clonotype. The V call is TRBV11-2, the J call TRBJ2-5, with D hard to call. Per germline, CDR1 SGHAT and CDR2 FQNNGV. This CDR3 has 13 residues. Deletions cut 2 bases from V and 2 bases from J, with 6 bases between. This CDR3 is CASSLLGQETQYF. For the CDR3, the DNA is TGTGCCAGCAGCTTATTGGGACAAGAGACCCAGTACTTC.

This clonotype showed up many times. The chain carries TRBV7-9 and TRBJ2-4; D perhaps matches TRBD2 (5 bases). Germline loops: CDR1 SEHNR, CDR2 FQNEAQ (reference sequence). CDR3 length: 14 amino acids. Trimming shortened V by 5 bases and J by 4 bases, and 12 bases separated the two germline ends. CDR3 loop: CASSPEGQKNIQYF. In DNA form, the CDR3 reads TGTGCCAGCAGCCCTGAGGGCCAAAAAAACATTCAGTACTTC.

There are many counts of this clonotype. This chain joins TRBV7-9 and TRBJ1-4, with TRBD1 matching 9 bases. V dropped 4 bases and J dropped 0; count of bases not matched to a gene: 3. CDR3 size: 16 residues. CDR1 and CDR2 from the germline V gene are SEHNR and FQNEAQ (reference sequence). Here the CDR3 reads CASSWGQGPTNEKLFF. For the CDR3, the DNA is TGTGCCAGCAGCTGGGGACAGGGTCCAACTAATGAAAAACTGTTTTTT.

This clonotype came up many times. CDR3 DNA sequence: TGTGCCAGCAGCTTAAGCAGGGTGAACACTGAAGCTTTCTTT. This codes for CASSLSRVNTEAFF. The rearrangement uses TRBV7-8 and TRBJ1-1; perhaps TRBD1 as D (5 bases). This CDR3 comprises 14 residues. V was pared by 2 bases and J by 0 bases, with 7 bases between. CDR1 is SGHVS and CDR2 is FQNEAQ in the germline V gene.

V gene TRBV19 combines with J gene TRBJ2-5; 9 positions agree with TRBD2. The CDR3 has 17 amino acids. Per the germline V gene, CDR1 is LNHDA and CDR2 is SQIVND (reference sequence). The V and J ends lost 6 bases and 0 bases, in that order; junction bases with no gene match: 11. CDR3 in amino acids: CASSAPRLAVNQETQYF. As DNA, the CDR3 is TGTGCCAGTAGCGCCCCCAGACTAGCGGTTAACCAAGAGACCCAGTACTTC.

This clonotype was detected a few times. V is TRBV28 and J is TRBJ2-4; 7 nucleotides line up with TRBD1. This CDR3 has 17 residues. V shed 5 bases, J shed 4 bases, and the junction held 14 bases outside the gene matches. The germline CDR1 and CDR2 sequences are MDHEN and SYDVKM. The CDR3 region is CASSELGAGTAKNIQYF. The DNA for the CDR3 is TGTGCCAGCAGTGAATTGGGAGCCGGGACAGCGAAAAACATTCAGTACTTC.

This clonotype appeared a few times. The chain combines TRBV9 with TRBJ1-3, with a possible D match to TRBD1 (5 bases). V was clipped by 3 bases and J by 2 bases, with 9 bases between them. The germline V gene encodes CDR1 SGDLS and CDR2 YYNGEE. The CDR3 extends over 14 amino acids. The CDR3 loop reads CASSGTLAGNTIYF. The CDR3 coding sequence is TGTGCCAGCAGCGGGACACTGGCTGGAAACACCATATATTTT.

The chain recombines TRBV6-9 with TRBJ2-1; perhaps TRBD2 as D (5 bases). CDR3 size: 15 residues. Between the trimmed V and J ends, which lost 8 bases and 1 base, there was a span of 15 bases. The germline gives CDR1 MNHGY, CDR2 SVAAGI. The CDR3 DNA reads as TGTGCCAGCTCCGTCGGAGTAGCGTCCTACAATGAGCAGTTCTTC. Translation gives CASSVGVASYNEQFF.

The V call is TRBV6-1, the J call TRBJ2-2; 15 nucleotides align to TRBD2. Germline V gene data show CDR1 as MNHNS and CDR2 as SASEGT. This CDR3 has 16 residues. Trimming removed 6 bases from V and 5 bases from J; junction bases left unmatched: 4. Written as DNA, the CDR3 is TGTGCCAGCAGGGGACTAGCGGGAGGTACTACCGGGGAGCTGTTTTTT. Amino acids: CASRGLAGGTTGELFF.